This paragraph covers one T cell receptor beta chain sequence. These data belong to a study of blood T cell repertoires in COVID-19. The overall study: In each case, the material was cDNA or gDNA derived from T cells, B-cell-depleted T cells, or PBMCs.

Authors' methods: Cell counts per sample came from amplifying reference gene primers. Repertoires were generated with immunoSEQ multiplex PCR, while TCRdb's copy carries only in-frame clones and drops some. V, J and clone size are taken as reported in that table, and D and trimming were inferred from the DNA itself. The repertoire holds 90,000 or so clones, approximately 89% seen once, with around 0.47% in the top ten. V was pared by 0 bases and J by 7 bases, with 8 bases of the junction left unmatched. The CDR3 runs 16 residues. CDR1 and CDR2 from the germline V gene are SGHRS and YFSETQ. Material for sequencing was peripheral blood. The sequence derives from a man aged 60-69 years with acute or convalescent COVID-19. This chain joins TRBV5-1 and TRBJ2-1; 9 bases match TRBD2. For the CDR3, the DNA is TGCGCCAGCAGCTTGGCCGTGGCTAGCGGGGCGAATGAGCAGTTCTTC. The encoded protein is CASSLAVASGANEQFF.